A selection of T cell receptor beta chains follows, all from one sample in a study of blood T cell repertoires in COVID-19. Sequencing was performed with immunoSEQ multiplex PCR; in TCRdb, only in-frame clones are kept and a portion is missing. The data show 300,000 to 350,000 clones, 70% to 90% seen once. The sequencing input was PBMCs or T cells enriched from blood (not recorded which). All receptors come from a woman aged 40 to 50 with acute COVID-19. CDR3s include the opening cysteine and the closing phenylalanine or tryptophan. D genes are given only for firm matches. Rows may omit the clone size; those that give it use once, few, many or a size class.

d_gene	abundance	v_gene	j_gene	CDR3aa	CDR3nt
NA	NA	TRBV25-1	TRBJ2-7	CASSESGGPEQYF	TGTGCCAGCAGTGAATCCGGGGGGCCCGAGCAGTACTTC
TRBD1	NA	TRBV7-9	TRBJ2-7	CASSNIPGTGGLQGIYEQYF	TGTGCCAGCAGCAACATTCCCGGGACAGGGGGTCTTCAAGGCATCTACGAGCAGTACTTC
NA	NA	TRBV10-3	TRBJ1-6	CAIGFRQAANNSPLHF	TGTGCCATCGGGTTCCGACAGGCAGCTAATAATTCACCCCTCCACTTT
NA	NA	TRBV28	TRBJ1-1	CASSSPAGAVEAFF	TGTGCCAGCAGTTCCCCGGCAGGGGCCGTTGAAGCTTTCTTT
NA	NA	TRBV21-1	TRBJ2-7	CASSKVFNAEGSSYEQYF	TGTGCCAGCAGCAAAGTCTTCAATGCCGAAGGGAGCTCCTACGAGCAGTACTTC
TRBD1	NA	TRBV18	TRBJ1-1	CASSHFVLRDRGASGTEAFF	TGTGCCAGCTCACACTTCGTGTTACGGGACAGGGGGGCCTCCGGTACTGAAGCTTTCTTT
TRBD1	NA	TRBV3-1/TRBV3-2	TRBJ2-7	CASSQRAGGSYEQYF	TGTGCCAGCAGCCAGAGGGCAGGGGGCTCCTACGAGCAGTACTTC
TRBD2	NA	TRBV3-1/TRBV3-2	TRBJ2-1	CASSHDRLAGGLDYNEQFF	TGTGCCAGCAGCCACGATAGACTAGCGGGGGGCCTAGACTACAATGAGCAGTTCTTC
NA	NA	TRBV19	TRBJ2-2	CASRGRALTGELFF	TGTGCCAGTAGGGGGCGCGCTCTTACCGGGGAGCTGTTTTTT
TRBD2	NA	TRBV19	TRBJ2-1	CASRLAGLSEQFF	TGTGCCAGCAGACTAGCGGGCCTTAGTGAGCAGTTCTTC
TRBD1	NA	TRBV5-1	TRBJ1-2	CASRSEGGTGSDYTF	TGCGCCAGCAGGAGCGAGGGCGGGACAGGGAGCGACTACACCTTC
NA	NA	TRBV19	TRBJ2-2	CASSIMGGTGELFF	TGTGCCAGTAGTATTATGGGGGGCACCGGGGAGCTGTTTTTT
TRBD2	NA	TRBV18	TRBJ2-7	CASSQIGLARDLTYEQYF	TGTGCCAGCTCACAAATTGGACTAGCGAGGGACTTAACCTACGAGCAGTACTTC
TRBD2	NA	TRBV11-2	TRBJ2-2	CASSLVVSSGNTGELFF	TGTGCCAGCAGCTTAGTCGTGTCTAGCGGGAACACCGGGGAGCTGTTTTTT
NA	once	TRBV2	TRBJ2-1	CASSRRGEQFF	TGTGCCAGCAGCCGAAGGGGTGAGCAGTTCTTC
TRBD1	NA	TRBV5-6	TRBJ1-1	CASSQNKGQLMNTEAFF	TGTGCCAGCAGCCAGAACAAGGGACAGCTAATGAACACTGAAGCTTTCTTT
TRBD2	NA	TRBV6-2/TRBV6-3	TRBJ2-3	CASSYKGLVSTDTQYF	TGTGCCAGCAGTTACAAAGGACTAGTTAGCACAGATACGCAGTATTTT
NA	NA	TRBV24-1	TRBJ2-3	CATSDSYRDAQYF	TGTGCCACCAGTGATTCCTACAGGGATGCGCAGTATTTT
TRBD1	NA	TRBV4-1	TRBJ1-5	CASSQAGGARGPSNQPQHF	TGCGCCAGCAGCCAAGCGGGGGGAGCCAGGGGGCCAAGCAATCAGCCCCAGCATTTT
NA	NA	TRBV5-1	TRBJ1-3	CASRLRAADSSGNTIYF	TGCGCCAGCAGGCTCAGGGCGGCAGACTCCTCTGGAAACACCATATATTTT
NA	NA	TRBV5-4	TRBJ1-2	CASSLKGVTGYTF	TGTGCCAGCAGCTTGAAGGGGGTTACGGGCTACACCTTC
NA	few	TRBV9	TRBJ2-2	CASSPRETGELFF	TGTGCCAGCAGCCCCCGGGAGACCGGGGAGCTGTTTTTT
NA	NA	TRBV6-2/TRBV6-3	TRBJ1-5	CASSYPDTPHRPQHF	TGTGCCAGCAGTTACCCCGACACACCACACCGGCCCCAGCATTTT
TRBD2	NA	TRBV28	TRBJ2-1	CASSLLRGGSYNEQFF	TGTGCCAGCAGCCTACTTAGGGGAGGGTCCTACAATGAGCAGTTCTTC
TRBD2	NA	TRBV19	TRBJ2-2	CASSRAWFRGGNTGELFF	TGTGCCAGTAGTCGGGCGTGGTTTCGCGGGGGAAACACCGGGGAGCTGTTTTTT
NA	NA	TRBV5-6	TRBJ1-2	CASSLEGVYGYTF	TGTGCCAGCAGCTTGGAGGGAGTCTATGGCTACACCTTC
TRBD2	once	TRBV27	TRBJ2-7	CASRPTSGSSYEQYF	TGTGCCAGCAGACCTACTAGCGGGAGTTCCTACGAGCAGTACTTC
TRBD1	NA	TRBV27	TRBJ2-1	CASSSRDRQFF	TGTGCCAGCAGTTCCCGGGACAGGCAGTTCTTC
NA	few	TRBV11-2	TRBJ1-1	CASSLAAGAEAFF	TGTGCCAGCAGCTTAGCGGCAGGCGCTGAAGCTTTCTTT
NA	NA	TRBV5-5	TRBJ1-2	CASSFGTGLNGYTF	TGTGCCAGCAGCTTTGGCACAGGGCTGAATGGCTACACCTTC
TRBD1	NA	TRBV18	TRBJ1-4	CASSLWTGVEKLFF	TGTGCCAGCTCACTATGGACAGGCGTTGAAAAACTGTTTTTT
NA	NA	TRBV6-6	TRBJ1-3	CASSKDSIGNTIYF	TGTGCCAGCAGTAAGGACTCTATCGGAAACACCATATATTTT
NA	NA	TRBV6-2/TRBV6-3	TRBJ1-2	CASSYSVQGWDGYTF	TGTGCCAGCAGTTACTCGGTCCAGGGCTGGGATGGCTACACCTTC
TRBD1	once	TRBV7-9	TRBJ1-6	CASSPGQGTPLHF	TGTGCCAGCAGCCCGGGACAGGGAACACCCCTCCACTTT
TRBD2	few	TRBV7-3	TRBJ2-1	CASSLRARTSGKDPTYNEQFF	TGTGCCAGCAGCTTGCGGGCCCGGACTAGCGGTAAGGACCCCACCTACAATGAGCAGTTCTTC
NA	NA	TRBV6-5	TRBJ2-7	CASSYDRGSHSYEQYF	TGTGCCAGCAGTTACGATAGGGGTAGCCACTCCTACGAGCAGTACTTC
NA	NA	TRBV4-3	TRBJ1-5	CASSQDSQGNQPQHF	TGCGCCAGCAGCCAAGATAGTCAGGGGAATCAGCCCCAGCATTTT
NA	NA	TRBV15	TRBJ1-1	CATSRDQKLKNTEAFF	TGTGCCACCAGCAGAGATCAGAAGTTGAAGAACACTGAAGCTTTCTTT
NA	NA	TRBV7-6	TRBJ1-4	CASSSEDRPDEKLFF	TGTGCCAGCAGCTCCGAAGACAGGCCTGATGAAAAACTGTTTTTT
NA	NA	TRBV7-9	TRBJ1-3	CASSFLGHSSSGNTIYF	TGTGCCAGCAGCTTTCTTGGACATAGTTCCTCTGGAAACACCATATATTTT
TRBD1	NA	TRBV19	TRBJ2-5	CASSIVPGQRTETQYF	TGTGCCAGTAGTATAGTACCGGGACAGAGAACGGAGACCCAGTACTTC
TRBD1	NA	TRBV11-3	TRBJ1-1	CASSLDPNRGRNTEAFF	TGTGCCAGCAGCTTAGACCCTAACAGGGGGCGAAACACTGAAGCTTTCTTT
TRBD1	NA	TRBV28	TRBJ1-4	CASSTGAGNEKLFF	TGTGCCAGCAGTACAGGGGCCGGGAATGAAAAACTGTTTTTT
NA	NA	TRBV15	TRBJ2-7	CATSRGSRPQGNEQYF	TGTGCCACCAGCAGAGGTTCCAGGCCACAGGGCAACGAGCAGTACTTC
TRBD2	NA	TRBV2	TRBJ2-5	CASSPELATETQYF	TGTGCCAGCAGTCCAGAACTAGCGACGGAGACCCAGTACTTC
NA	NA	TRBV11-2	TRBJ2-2	CASSSSGTGELFF	TGTGCCAGCAGCTCGTCCGGCACCGGGGAGCTGTTTTTT
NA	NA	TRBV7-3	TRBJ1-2	CASSPGAGYEVSGYTF	TGTGCCAGCAGCCCAGGGGCAGGGTATGAAGTAAGCGGCTACACCTTC
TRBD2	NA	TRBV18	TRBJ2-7	CASSPPGLAVEQYF	TGTGCCAGCTCACCGCCGGGACTAGCGGTGGAGCAGTACTTC
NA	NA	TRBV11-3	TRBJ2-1	CASSPGRGPYNEQFF	TGTGCCAGCAGCCCAGGGCGGGGACCCTACAATGAGCAGTTCTTC
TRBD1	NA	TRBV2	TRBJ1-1	CASSLQGVNTEAFF	TGTGCCAGCAGTTTACAGGGGGTGAACACTGAAGCTTTCTTT